This TCR beta chain was sequenced for a study of glioma-infiltrating T cells after dendritic cell vaccination. Study background: Glioblastoma patients came from Phase I and II dendritic cell vaccination trials. Autologous tumor lysate-pulsed dendritic cell vaccination was given between the early 2000s and the early 2010s.

The PCR used 60 V beta and 13 J beta primers. The assay was immunoSEQ multiplex PCR, and TCRdb's table has in-frame clones only and misses some. Of under 800 clones listed, roughly 90% are singletons. J gave up 13 bases and V 7 bases, and 16 bases lay outside the gene matches. This CDR3 has 14 residues. The germline V gene has CDR1 MRHNA and CDR2 SNTAGT. Selection required adequate fresh-frozen tumor tissue plus more than two years' survival data. Sequencing was performed on tumor tissue, taken before dendritic cell vaccination. This chain uses TRBV6-4 with TRBJ1-1; 9 bases agree with TRBD1. The clonotype was recovered from a human donor with glioblastoma. The CDR3 region is CASTPTPGTGNVFF. The CDR3, as DNA: TGTGCCAGCACCCCTACTCCCGGGACAGGGAACGTTTTCTTT.